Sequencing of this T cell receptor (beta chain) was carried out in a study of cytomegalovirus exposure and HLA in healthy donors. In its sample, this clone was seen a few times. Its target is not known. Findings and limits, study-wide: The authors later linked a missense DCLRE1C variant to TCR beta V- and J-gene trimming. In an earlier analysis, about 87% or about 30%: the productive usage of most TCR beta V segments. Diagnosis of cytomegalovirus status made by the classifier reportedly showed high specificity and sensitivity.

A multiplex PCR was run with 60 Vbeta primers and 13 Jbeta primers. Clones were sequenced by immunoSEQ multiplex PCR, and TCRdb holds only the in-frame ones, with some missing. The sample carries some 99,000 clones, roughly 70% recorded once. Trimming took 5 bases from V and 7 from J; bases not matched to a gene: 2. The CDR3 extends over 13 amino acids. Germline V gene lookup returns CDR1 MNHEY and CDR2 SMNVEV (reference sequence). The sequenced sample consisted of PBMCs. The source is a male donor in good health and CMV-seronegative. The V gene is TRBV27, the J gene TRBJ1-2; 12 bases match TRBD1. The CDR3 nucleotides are TGTGCCAGCAGTGTGGGACAGGGGGCTGGCTACACCTTC. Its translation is CASSVGQGAGYTF.